Listed here are 26 T cell receptor beta chains from one sample, sequenced in a study of shared clonotypes between healthy human individuals. The protocol was immunoSEQ multiplex PCR, while the TCRdb copy is restricted to in-frame clones and leaves out a portion. The sample records about 2 million clones, roughly 94% being singletons. Sequencing was performed on naive CD4+ T cells sorted from blood. The sample's subset: CD45RA+ positively selected. The receptors originated from a man between 18 and 35 years old in good health.

This chain links TRBV5-8 with TRBJ2-3; TRBD2 aligns across 9 bases. Germline CDR1 and CDR2: SGHTS and YDEGEE. This CDR3 comprises 17 residues. V was pared by 4 bases and J by 5 bases, with 14 bases of the junction left unmatched. The CDR3 DNA sequence: TGTGCCAGCAGCCCCGGACGTGGAGCGGGAGGTGGAGATACGCAGTATTTT. Protein sequence: CASSPGRGAGGGDTQYF.

The rearrangement uses TRBV28 and TRBJ1-2, with D unclear. The CDR3 loop spans 14 amino acids. Trimming took 1 base from V and 4 from J, leaving 10 bases between them. Germline CDR1 is MDHEN and CDR2 is SYDVKM. The chain's CDR3 is CASSLSRQSYGYTF. The CDR3 DNA sequence: TGTGCCAGCAGTTTATCCCGCCAGAGCTATGGCTACACCTTC.

The chain couples TRBV29-1 to TRBJ2-7; either TRBD1 or TRBD2 may fit D (5 bases each). The CDR3 totals 13 residues. Germline values: CDR1 SQVTM, CDR2 ANQGSEA. V lost 6 bases and J 2 bases, leaving 14 bases between the germline ends. CDR3 DNA sequence: TGCAGCGTCCGGGACGTACATACCTACGAGCAGTACTTC. This sequence encodes CSVRDVHTYEQYF.

Regarding this clone: Other DNA sequences in the same sample also yield this CDR3. The gene calls are TRBV5-1 and TRBJ2-5; D call uncertain. CDR3 length: 13 residues. Germline-derived CDR1 and CDR2 are SGHRS and YFSETQ. The ends were cut back, 2 bases at V and 2 bases at J, with 7 bases in the middle. This chain's CDR3 is CASSFTGQETQYF. The DNA of the CDR3 is TGCGCCAGCAGCTTCACCGGACAAGAGACCCAGTACTTC.

The chain is built from TRBV5-1 and TRBJ2-5; D is uncertain. This CDR3 is 14 amino acids long. V was shortened by 4 bases and J by 2 bases, with 12 bases between the two germline ends. Germline-derived CDR1 and CDR2 are SGHRS and YFSETQ. The CDR3 bases are TGCGCCAGCAGCGGCGCGAGTCCACAAGAGACCCAGTACTTC. It codes for CASSGASPQETQYF.

This rearrangement joins TRBV6-5 to TRBJ2-1; 7 positions match TRBD1. The CDR3 extends over 14 amino acids. Per germline, CDR1 MNHEY and CDR2 SVGAGI. Trimming removed 2 bases from V and 8 bases from J; junction bases left unmatched: 6. The CDR3 here is CASSYRGRSDEQFF. The CDR3 DNA is TGTGCCAGCAGTTACAGGGGGCGCTCCGATGAGCAGTTCTTC.

CDR3: CAWEPLTSGRYNEQFF. CDR3 DNA sequence: TGTGCCTGGGAACCGTTAACTAGCGGGAGGTACAATGAGCAGTTCTTC. V is TRBV30 and J is TRBJ2-1; 12 bases fit TRBD2. V shed 5 bases, J shed 4 bases, and the junction held 9 bases outside the gene matches. The CDR3 spans 16 residues. Germline V gene sequence: CDR1 GTSNPN, CDR2 SVGIG (reference sequence).

Note on this clone: A much larger clone differs from this one at a single base, so this may be a read error. Other DNA variants within this sample encode the same CDR3. This chain connects TRBV18 to TRBJ2-2; 10 bases line up with TRBD1. The germline CDR1 and CDR2 sequences are KGHSH and LQKENI. This CDR3 is 16 amino acids long. The CDR3: CASSPSGTGVTGELFF. In DNA, the CDR3 is TGCGCCAGCTCCCCAAGTGGGACAGGGGTCACCGGGGAGCTGTTTTTT.

This chain joins TRBV7-9 and TRBJ2-2, with 9 bases lining up with TRBD2. The CDR3 length is 18 residues. The trim removed 5 bases at V and 2 bases at J, leaving 12 bases unmatched. Germline V gene sequence: CDR1 SEHNR, CDR2 FQNEAQ (reference sequence). Here the CDR3 reads CASSPRGLAGLNTGELFF. The CDR3 DNA reads as TGTGCCAGCAGCCCTAGAGGGCTAGCGGGGTTAAACACCGGGGAGCTGTTTTTT.

The chain employs TRBV5-6 and TRBJ1-5; perhaps TRBD1 as D (6 bases). V lost 5 bases and J lost 3, with 12 bases in between. Germline values: CDR1 SGHDT, CDR2 YYEEEE. The CDR3 sequence is 14 residues long. CDR3 protein: CASSRDRFNQPQHF. The CDR3 coding sequence is TGTGCCAGCAGTCGCGACAGGTTCAATCAGCCCCAGCATTTT.

The chain has TRBV18 and TRBJ2-7; D might be TRBD2 (6 bases). The CDR3 extends over 15 amino acids. Germline loops: CDR1 KGHSH, CDR2 LQKENI. Trimming took off 3 bases at V and 4 bases at J, with 16 bases between the two ends. The CDR3 is CASSPLPGEGYEQYF. In nucleotides, the CDR3 is TGTGCCAGCTCACCGTTACCGGGAGAGGGGTACGAGCAGTACTTC.

The CDR3 here is CASSGRPPRLYEQYF. The CDR3 bases are TGTGCCAGCAGCGGGAGGCCCCCCAGGCTCTACGAGCAGTACTTC. This rearrangement joins TRBV7-2 to TRBJ2-7; TRBD2 might be the D (6 bases). The CDR3 is made up of 15 amino acids. The V gene's germline CDR1 is SGHTA and CDR2 FQGNSA. V gave up 5 bases and J gave up 3 bases, with 17 bases separating them.

This chain links TRBV13 with TRBJ2-7; D not resolved. V lost 3 bases, J lost 3 bases, and 12 bases lay in between. Per germline, CDR1 PRHDT and CDR2 FYEKMQ (reference sequence). The CDR3 has 14 amino acids. In nucleotides, the CDR3 is TGTGCCAGCAGCTTTTCGCGGTCGTACTACGAGCAGTACTTC. Translation: CASSFSRSYYEQYF.

V usage is TRBV5-4 and J usage is TRBJ2-5; maybe TRBD1 (6 bases). Germline V gives CDR1 SGHNT, CDR2 YYREEE (reference sequence). Trimming shortened V by 3 bases and J by 4 bases, and 13 bases separated the two germline ends. This CDR3 is 14 amino acids long. The CDR3 reads CASSSSDRGETQYF. CDR3 in DNA: TGTGCCAGCAGCTCCTCGGACAGAGGAGAGACCCAGTACTTC.

V and J are TRBV30 and TRBJ1-2; 9 positions agree with TRBD1. With 8 bases clipped from V and 5 bases from J, the junction kept 9 bases outside the gene matches. The CDR3 has 13 amino acids. The germline gives CDR1 GTSNPN, CDR2 SVGIG (reference sequence). The CDR3 here is CARDREVEYGYTF. CDR3 DNA: TGTGCCAGGGACAGGGAGGTAGAATATGGCTACACCTTC.

The chain links TRBV27 to TRBJ2-1, with 9 bases fitting TRBD1. Germline loops: CDR1 MNHEY, CDR2 SMNVEV (reference sequence). V dropped 6 bases and J dropped 6; count of bases not matched to a gene: 9. This CDR3 contains 15 residues. CDR3 sequence reads: CASSSGTGPSNEQFF. Written as DNA, the CDR3 is TGTGCCAGCAGCTCCGGGACAGGGCCATCCAATGAGCAGTTCTTC.

The J gene is TRBJ2-5, the V gene TRBV11-3; D perhaps matches TRBD2 (5 bases). The CDR3 is 12 residues long. The germline gives CDR1 SGHNT, CDR2 YENEEA. Trimming took 5 bases from V and 7 from J, leaving 11 bases between them. Written as DNA, the CDR3 is TGTGCCAGCAGCCCCGATCGGGGGACCCAGTACTTC. This encodes CASSPDRGTQYF.

The CDR3 region is CASSQDLYARGQRNEQYF. The CDR3 nucleotides are TGCGCCAGCAGCCAAGATCTTTATGCCAGGGGGCAAAGGAACGAGCAGTACTTC. The genes are TRBV4-1 and TRBJ2-7; 8 bases line up with TRBD1. Germline CDR1 reads MGHRA; CDR2 reads YSYEKL. The CDR3 length is 18 residues. V shed 0 bases, J shed 5 bases, and the junction held 15 bases outside the gene matches.

The rearrangement links TRBV5-1 to TRBJ1-5, with TRBD1 identical over 8 bases. CDR3 length equals 15 residues. The germline V gene has CDR1 SGHRS and CDR2 YFSETQ. J was trimmed by 1 base and V by 5 bases; bases with no gene match: 5. The CDR3, as DNA: TGCGCCAGCAGGGCGGGACAGGCCAGCAATCAGCCCCAGCATTTT. Translating gives CASRAGQASNQPQHF.

As for this clone: The sample has other DNA sequences that encode this CDR3 too. The rearrangement links TRBV6-6 to TRBJ2-7; 10 bases match TRBD1. With 6 bases clipped from V and 4 bases from J, the junction kept 6 bases outside the gene matches. Germline-derived CDR1 and CDR2 are MNHNY and SVGAGI (reference sequence). The CDR3 consists of 14 residues. The CDR3 sequence: CASRPRTGGYEQYF. The CDR3 DNA follows: TGTGCCAGCAGACCTCGGACAGGGGGATACGAGCAGTACTTC.

V usage is TRBV7-9 and J usage is TRBJ1-6, with 8 bases identical to TRBD1. Germline CDR1 reads SEHNR; CDR2 reads FQNEAQ (reference sequence). The ends lost 5 bases at V and 5 bases at J; junction bases unmatched: 5. CDR3 length equals 15 residues. CDR3: CASSTRTGNNSPLHF. The CDR3 DNA reads as TGTGCCAGCAGCACCAGGACAGGGAATAATTCACCCCTCCACTTT. Looking up the rest from reference TRBV7-9 and TRBJ1-6 gives the full variable domain: DTGVSQNPRHKITKRGQNVTFRCDPISEHNRLYWYRQTLGQGPEFLTYFQNEAQLEKSRLLSDRFSAERPKGSFSTLEIQRTEQGDSAMYLCASSTRTGNNSPLHFGNGTRLTVT.

This rearrangement joins TRBV4-1 to TRBJ2-6; D unclear. The germline CDR1 and CDR2 sequences are MGHRA and YSYEKL. CDR3 size: 16 residues. Trimming shortened V by 0 bases and J by 0 bases, and 6 bases separated the two germline ends. The CDR3 is CASSQDTTSGANVLTF. The CDR3 coding sequence is TGCGCCAGCAGCCAAGATACCACCTCTGGGGCCAACGTCCTGACTTTC.

The chain links TRBV30 to TRBJ2-7; 14 bases agree with TRBD2. This CDR3 has 12 residues. Germline trimming cut 5 bases from V and 6 bases from J; bases unmatched to any gene: 0. CDR1 is GTSNPN and CDR2 is SVGIG in the germline V gene (reference sequence). The CDR3 is CAWGLAGGEQYF. DNA for the CDR3: TGTGCCTGGGGACTAGCGGGAGGCGAGCAGTACTTC.

The table lists this clone with a count of one. The chain employs TRBV2 and TRBJ2-7; 13 nucleotides line up with TRBD2. The CDR3 sequence is 17 residues long. The V gene's germline CDR1 is SNHLY and CDR2 FYNNEI. Trimming removed 0 bases from V and 6 bases from J; junction bases left unmatched: 8. The CDR3 region is CASSEAQGLAGEGEQYF. The CDR3 DNA is TGTGCCAGCAGTGAAGCGCAAGGACTAGCGGGGGAAGGCGAGCAGTACTTC.

The chain carries TRBV10-3 and TRBJ2-1; 7 bases are a match to TRBD1. The CDR3 totals 13 residues. J gave up 10 bases and V 10 bases, and 13 bases lay outside the gene matches. The germline CDR1 and CDR2 sequences are ENHRY and SYGVKD. CDR3: CASAPRDRDEQFF. The CDR3 bases are TGTGCCAGCGCACCCCGTGACAGGGACGAGCAGTTCTTC.

This chain links TRBV7-9 with TRBJ2-7; D not resolved. This CDR3 is built from 13 residues. The V and J ends lost 0 bases and 4 bases respectively, with 7 bases between them. Germline V lookup: CDR1 SEHNR, CDR2 FQNEAQ (reference sequence). Here the CDR3 reads CASSLAEGYEQYF. CDR3 bases: TGTGCCAGCAGCTTAGCGGAAGGGTACGAGCAGTACTTC.